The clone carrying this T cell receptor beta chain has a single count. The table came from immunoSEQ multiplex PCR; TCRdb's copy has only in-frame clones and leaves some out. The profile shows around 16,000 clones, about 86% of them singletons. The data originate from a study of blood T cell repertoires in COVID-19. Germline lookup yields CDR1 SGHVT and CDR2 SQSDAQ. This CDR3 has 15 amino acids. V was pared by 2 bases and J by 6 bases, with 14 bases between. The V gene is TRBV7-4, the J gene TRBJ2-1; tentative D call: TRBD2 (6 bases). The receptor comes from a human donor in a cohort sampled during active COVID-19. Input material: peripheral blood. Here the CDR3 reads CASSLHKRVCNEQFF. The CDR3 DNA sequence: TGTGCCAGCAGCTTACATAAGCGGGTTTGCAATGAGCAGTTCTTC.